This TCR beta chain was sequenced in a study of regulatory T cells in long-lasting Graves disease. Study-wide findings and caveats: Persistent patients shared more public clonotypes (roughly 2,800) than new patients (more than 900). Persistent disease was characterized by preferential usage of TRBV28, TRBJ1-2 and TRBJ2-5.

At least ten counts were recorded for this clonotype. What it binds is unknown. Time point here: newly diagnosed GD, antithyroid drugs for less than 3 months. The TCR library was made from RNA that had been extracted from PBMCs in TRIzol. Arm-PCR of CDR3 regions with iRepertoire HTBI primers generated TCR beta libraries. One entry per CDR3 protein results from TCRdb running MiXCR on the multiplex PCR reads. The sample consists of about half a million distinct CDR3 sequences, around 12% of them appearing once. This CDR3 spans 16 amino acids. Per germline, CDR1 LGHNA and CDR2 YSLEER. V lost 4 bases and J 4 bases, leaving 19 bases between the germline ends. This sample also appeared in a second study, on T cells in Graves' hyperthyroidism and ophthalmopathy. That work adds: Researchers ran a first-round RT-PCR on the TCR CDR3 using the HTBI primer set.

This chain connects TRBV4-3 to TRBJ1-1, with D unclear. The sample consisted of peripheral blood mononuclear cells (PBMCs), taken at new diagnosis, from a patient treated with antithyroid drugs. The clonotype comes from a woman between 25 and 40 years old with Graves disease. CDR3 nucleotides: TGCGCCAGCAGCCCGAAGTCCGCCTGGTGGCGCACTGAAGCTTTCTTT. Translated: CASSPKSAWWRTEAFF.